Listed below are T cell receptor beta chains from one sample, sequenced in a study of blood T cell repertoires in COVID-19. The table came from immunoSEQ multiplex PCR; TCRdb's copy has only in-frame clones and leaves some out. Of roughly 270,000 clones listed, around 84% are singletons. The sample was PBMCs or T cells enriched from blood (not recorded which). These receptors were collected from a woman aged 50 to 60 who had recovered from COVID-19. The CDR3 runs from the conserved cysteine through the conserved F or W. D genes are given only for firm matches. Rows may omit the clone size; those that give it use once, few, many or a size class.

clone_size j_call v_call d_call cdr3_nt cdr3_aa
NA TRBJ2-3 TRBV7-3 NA TGTGCCAGCAGCTTAGGGGCCAGACGGAGCACAGATACGCAGTATTTT CASSLGARRSTDTQYF
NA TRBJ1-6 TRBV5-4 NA TGTGCCAGCAGCCGTACCACAGGGCCCAATTCACCCCTCCACTTT CASSRTTGPNSPLHF
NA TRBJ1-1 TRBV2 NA TGTGCCAGCAGTCCGGGAAACACTGAAGCTTTCTTT CASSPGNTEAFF
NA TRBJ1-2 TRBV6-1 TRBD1 TGTGCCAGCAGTGAATTGGGGACAGGGCAGATTTGGGATGGCTACACCTTC CASSELGTGQIWDGYTF
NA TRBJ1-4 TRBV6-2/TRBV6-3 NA TGTGCCAGCAGCCCATACGACCGGCGGAACAATGAAAAACTGTTTTTT CASSPYDRRNNEKLFF
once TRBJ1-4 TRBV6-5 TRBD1 TGTGCCAGCAGCCAGGACAGGGGAGATGAAAAACTGTTTTTT CASSQDRGDEKLFF
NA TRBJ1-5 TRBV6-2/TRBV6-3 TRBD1 TGTGCCAGCAGTTCCCAGGGGGGCGTATATCAGCCCCAGCATTTT CASSSQGGVYQPQHF
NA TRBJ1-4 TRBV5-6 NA TGTGCCAGCAGCTCATTCGCTTGGGAGGGTTCAAATGAAAAACTGTTTTTT CASSSFAWEGSNEKLFF
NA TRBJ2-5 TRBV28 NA TGTGCCAGCAGTCCCACTAGCCACGAGACCCAGTACTTC CASSPTSHETQYF
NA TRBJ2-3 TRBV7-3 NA TGTGCCAGCAGCTTAAGACAAGGGGTTACGCAGTATTTT CASSLRQGVTQYF
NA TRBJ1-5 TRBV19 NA TGTGCCAGTAGTTCCCAGGCAGGGATGAGCAATCAGCCCCAGCATTTT CASSSQAGMSNQPQHF
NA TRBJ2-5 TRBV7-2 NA TGTGCCAGCAGCTTAGGGTCAGGGATTGCGGAGACCCAGTACTTC CASSLGSGIAETQYF
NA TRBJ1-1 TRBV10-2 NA TGCGCCAGCAGTGAGCCGGGGGAGGCGAGAACTGAAGCTTTCTTT CASSEPGEARTEAFF
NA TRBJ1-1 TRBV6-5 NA TGTGCCAGCAGTTACTCCCTGTCTCGGGCGGGAGAAGCTTTCTTT CASSYSLSRAGEAFF
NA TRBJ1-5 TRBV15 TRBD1 TGTGCCACCAGCAGTTGGGCAGGGGGCGGCAATCAGCCCCAGCATTTT CATSSWAGGGNQPQHF
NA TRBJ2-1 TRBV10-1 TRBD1 TGCGCCAGCAGTGAGAGGGACAGGGGCTACAATGAGCAGTTCTTC CASSERDRGYNEQFF
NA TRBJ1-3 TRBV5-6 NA TGTGCCAGCAGCTTGGGAGTATCGATCTTTGGAAACACCATATATTTT CASSLGVSIFGNTIYF
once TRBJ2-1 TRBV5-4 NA TGTGCCAGCAGCTTGGATAGGGGAACCTACAATGAGCAGTTCTTC CASSLDRGTYNEQFF
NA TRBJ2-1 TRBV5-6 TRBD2 TGTGCCAGCAGCTTGGTTGGACTAGGGAATGAGCAGTTCTTC CASSLVGLGNEQFF
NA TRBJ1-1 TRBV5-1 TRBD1 TGCGCCAGCAGTTACGGACAGGGGGGCACTGAAGCTTTCTTT CASSYGQGGTEAFF
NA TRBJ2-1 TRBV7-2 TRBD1 TGTGCCAGCAGTAGTAGGACAGGGACGTACAATGAGCAGTTCTTC CASSSRTGTYNEQFF
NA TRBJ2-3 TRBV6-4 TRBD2 TGTGCCAGCAGTGAACTAGCGGGTGGAAGTACGCAGTATTTT CASSELAGGSTQYF
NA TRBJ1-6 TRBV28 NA TGTGCCAGCAGGGGAGGGGGTAGAAACAATTCACCCCTCCACTTT CASRGGGRNNSPLHF
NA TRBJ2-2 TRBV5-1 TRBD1 TGCGCCAGCAGCTTGGTAACAGGGGGAAATCGATACACCGGGGAGCTGTTTTTT CASSLVTGGNRYTGELFF
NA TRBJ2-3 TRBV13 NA TGTGCCAGCAGCGACGAGGGCTTTAGCACAGATACGCAGTATTTT CASSDEGFSTDTQYF
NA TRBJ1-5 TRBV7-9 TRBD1 TGTGCCAGCAGCTCGACAGGGGTTGGCAATCAGCCCCAGCATTTT CASSSTGVGNQPQHF
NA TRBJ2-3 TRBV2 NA TGTGCCAGCAGTGAAGCCCCTAGATCAGATACGCAGTATTTT CASSEAPRSDTQYF
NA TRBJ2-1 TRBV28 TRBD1 TGTGCCAGCAGCAGGGACAGGGGGTTCGATGAGCAGTTCTTC CASSRDRGFDEQFF
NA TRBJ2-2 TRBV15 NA TGTGCCACCAGCAGGGTAAAGGGGGCGAACACCGGGGAGCTGTTTTTT CATSRVKGANTGELFF
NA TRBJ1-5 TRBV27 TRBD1 TGTGCCAGCAGTCCGATGGACAGGGATCAGCCCCAGCATTTT CASSPMDRDQPQHF
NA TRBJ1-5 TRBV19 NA TGTGCCAGTAGTGGGGGCAGGGCCAATCAGCCCCAGCATTTT CASSGGRANQPQHF
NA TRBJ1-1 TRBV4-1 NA TGCGCCAGCAGCCAAGCAGGGGAAGACACTGAAGCTTTCTTT CASSQAGEDTEAFF
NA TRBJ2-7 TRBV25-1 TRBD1 TGTGCCACAGGGGGCATCACCTACGAGCAGTACTTC CATGGITYEQYF
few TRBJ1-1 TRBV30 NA TGTGCCTGGTTGAGGAACACTGAAGCTTTCTTT CAWLRNTEAFF
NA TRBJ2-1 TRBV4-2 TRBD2 TGTGCCAGCAGCCAAGTAGGAGCGGGGGGGCGGTATAATGAGCAGTTCTTC CASSQVGAGGRYNEQFF
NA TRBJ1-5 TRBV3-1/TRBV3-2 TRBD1 TGTGCCAGCAGCCGTGGGACAGGCAATCAGCCCCAGCATTTT CASSRGTGNQPQHF
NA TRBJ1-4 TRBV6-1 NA TGTGCCAGCAGTTGGGTACGAGGGGAAAAACTGTTTTTT CASSWVRGEKLFF